This TCR beta chain stems from a study of blood T cells in healthy people across ages. Overall study findings and caveats: Unsorted PBMCs prevented conclusive naive versus antigen-experienced comparison.

The sample holds many counts of this clonotype. Its specificity is not known. CDR3 length: 13 residues. CDR1 is SQVTM, CDR2 ANQGSEA, per germline. Trimming shortened V by 6 bases and J by 8 bases, and 17 bases separated the two germline ends. Primed by a sample-barcoded 5' primer and a J-beta primer mix, a second PCR proceeded for about 7 to 11 cycles. TCRdb re-called the 5' RACE reads through MiXCR, storing one row per CDR3 protein. The sample comprises about 1.7 million distinct CDR3 sequences, over 25% of which are singletons, and approximately 7.7% rests with the top ten. The sequence came from a woman in her thirties in good health. The chain recombines TRBV29-1 with TRBJ2-4; D perhaps matches TRBD2 (6 bases). The sequencing sample was made of blood. CDR3 bases: TGCAGCGTAGTCCCTAGCGAGGCGTACATTCAGTACTTC. Translating gives CSVVPSEAYIQYF.